This is a list of T cell receptor beta chains from one sample in a study of sequential checkpoint blockade in melanoma. The method was immunoSEQ multiplex PCR; TCRdb's version includes in-frame clones alone and lacks a portion of them. The sample has approximately 12,000 clones; over 75% are singletons. Sample: CD8+ T cells sorted from blood (inferred from file names), taken from a patient given nivolumab and ipilimumab in sequence. All receptors come from a human donor with melanoma. Each CDR3 is given with its conserved first and last residue. D genes are given only for firm matches. Clone size, where shown, is once, few, many, or a class for clones that have expanded.

D gene	clone size	V gene	J gene	CDR3 protein	CDR3 DNA
TRBD1	.	TRBV4-1	TRBJ2-1	CASSQERSGTGDNEQFF	TGCGCCAGCAGCCAAGAACGTTCCGGGACAGGGGACAATGAGCAGTTCTTC
.	.	TRBV7-9	TRBJ1-1	CASSLAQGTNTEAFF	TGTGCCAGCAGCTTAGCGCAGGGAACGAACACTGAAGCTTTCTTT
.	.	TRBV15	TRBJ2-7	CATSRDLRDEQYF	TGTGCCACCAGCAGAGATCTCAGGGACGAGCAGTACTTC
.	.	TRBV13	TRBJ2-3	CASSLGGGVGMNTQYF	TGTGCCAGCAGCTTAGGCGGCGGGGTCGGTATGAATACGCAGTATTTT
.	.	TRBV2	TRBJ2-3	CASSEWRRTDTQYF	TGTGCCAGCAGTGAGTGGAGACGCACAGATACGCAGTATTTT
.	.	TRBV30	TRBJ1-5	CAWSVEGDQPQHF	TGTGCCTGGAGTGTCGAAGGGGATCAGCCCCAGCATTTT
.	.	TRBV19	TRBJ1-5	CASTSGNQPQHF	TGTGCCAGTACTAGTGGCAATCAGCCCCAGCATTTT
TRBD2	.	TRBV29-1	TRBJ2-3	CSVSLAGVADTQYF	TGCAGCGTTTCACTAGCGGGAGTGGCAGATACGCAGTATTTT
.	.	TRBV5-8	TRBJ2-7	CASSLPRSGLSYEQYF	TGTGCCAGCAGCCTGCCCCGGAGCGGGCTCTCCTACGAGCAGTACTTC
TRBD1	.	TRBV29-1	TRBJ2-3	CSVVPEGAGDTQYF	TGCAGCGTTGTACCTGAGGGGGCTGGGGATACGCAGTATTTT
TRBD1	.	TRBV4-2	TRBJ1-4	CASSQVRGLANEKLFF	TGTGCCAGCAGCCAAGTTAGGGGGCTGGCTAATGAAAAACTGTTTTTT
TRBD1	.	TRBV28	TRBJ2-6	CASSPGQVSGANVLTF	TGTGCCAGCAGTCCGGGACAGGTCTCTGGGGCCAACGTCCTGACTTTC
.	.	TRBV21-1	TRBJ2-5	CASSKWGTGIVYQETQYF	.
.	few	TRBV2	TRBJ2-7	CASSDIVSSSYEQYF	TGTGCCAGCAGTGACATTGTATCTTCCAGCTACGAGCAGTACTTC
.	.	TRBV4-3	TRBJ1-1	CASSQDPVPMNTEAFF	TGCGCCAGCAGCCAAGATCCAGTACCCATGAACACTGAAGCTTTCTTT
TRBD1	.	TRBV6-5	TRBJ2-7	CASNEGTGASEQYF	TGTGCCAGCAATGAAGGGACAGGGGCCAGCGAGCAGTACTTC
TRBD1	.	TRBV11-2	TRBJ2-3	CASSETGLGTDTQYF	TGTGCCAGCAGCGAGACAGGGCTCGGCACAGATACGCAGTATTTT
.	.	TRBV4-3	TRBJ2-3	CASSQGLGGSTDTQYF	TGCGCCAGCAGCCAAGGGCTTGGCGGGAGCACAGATACGCAGTATTTT
TRBD1	.	TRBV27	TRBJ2-1	CASKDRDYNEQFF	TGTGCCAGCAAAGACAGGGACTACAATGAGCAGTTCTTC
.	once	TRBV7-8	TRBJ2-5	CASTEGRGQETQYF	TGTGCCAGCACCGAGGGTAGGGGGCAAGAGACCCAGTACTTC
.	.	TRBV13	TRBJ2-1	CASSLSALSSYNEQFF	TGTGCCAGCAGCTTAAGTGCCCTGAGCTCCTACAATGAGCAGTTCTTC
TRBD1	once	TRBV28	TRBJ2-7	CASSLWGQEYTYEQYF	TGTGCCAGCAGTTTATGGGGACAGGAATATACCTACGAGCAGTACTTC